The 21 T cell receptor beta chains given below trace back to one sample, sequenced in a study of T cells in narcolepsy. Profiled with immunoSEQ multiplex PCR; TCRdb holds only in-frame clones, not every one. Among roughly 38,000 clones listed, approximately 85% were seen once. The specimen sequenced was CD45RA- memory CD4+ T cells from PBMCs. Receptor source: a human donor with narcolepsy.

J is TRBJ1-3 and V is TRBV29-1; 9 bases are shared with TRBD1. Germline CDR1 reads SQVTM; CDR2 reads ANQGSEA. CDR3 length: 14 residues. The J segment lost 1 base and the V segment lost 6 bases, leaving 4 bases of the junction unmatched. The CDR3 sequence: CSVRTGASGNTIYF. The DNA of the CDR3 is TGCAGCGTGAGGACAGGGGCTTCTGGAAACACCATATATTTT. Variable domain in full (rest from reference TRBV29-1 and TRBJ1-3): SAVISQKPSRDICQRGTSLTIQCQVDSQVTMMFWYRQQPGQSLTLIATANQGSEATYESGFVIDKFPISRPNLTFSTLTVSNMSPEDSSIYLCSVRTGASGNTIYFGEGSWLTVV.

The V gene is TRBV30, the J gene TRBJ2-3, with 12 bases identical to TRBD2. Trimming took 1 base from V and 2 from J; bases not matched to a gene: 4. The CDR3 loop spans 16 amino acids. The germline V gene encodes CDR1 GTSNPN and CDR2 SVGIG (reference sequence). CDR3 sequence: CAWSAGLAGYTDTQYF. The CDR3 coding sequence is TGTGCCTGGAGTGCCGGACTAGCGGGGTACACAGATACGCAGTATTTT.

The chain carries TRBV5-6 and TRBJ2-7, with D possibly matching TRBD1 (6 bases). Germline CDR1 SGHDT, CDR2 YYEEEE. The CDR3 is made up of 17 amino acids. Between the trimmed V and J ends, which lost 2 bases and 2 bases, there was a span of 20 bases. CDR3 DNA: TGTGCCAGCAGCTTTTATGGAGCCGGGACAAGCACCTACGAGCAGTACTTC. Translated, it gives CASSFYGAGTSTYEQYF.

CDR3 bases: TGTGCCTGGAGTCAGGGGGCCCTCAATCAGCCCCAGCATTTT. Its protein product is CAWSQGALNQPQHF. This rearrangement joins TRBV30 to TRBJ1-5, with 8 bases lining up with TRBD1. Losses at the gene ends were 2 bases for V and 3 bases for J; bases not matched to a gene: 3. Germline loops: CDR1 GTSNPN, CDR2 SVGIG (reference sequence). The length of the CDR3 is 14 residues. The entire variable domain, with the rest obtained from reference TRBV30 and TRBJ1-5, is as follows: SQTIHQWPATLVQPVGSPLSLECTVEGTSNPNLYWYRQAAGRGLQLLFYSVGIGQISSEVPQNLSASRPQDRQFILSSKKLLLSDSGFYLCAWSQGALNQPQHFGDGTRLSIL.

The chain has TRBV5-4 and TRBJ1-1, with 7 nucleotides matching TRBD1. CDR1 and CDR2 from the germline V gene are SGHNT and YYREEE (reference sequence). Losses at the gene ends were 3 bases for V and 5 bases for J; bases not matched to a gene: 10. The CDR3 is 15 amino acids. The CDR3 spells CASSSTGAVGTEAFF. CDR3 DNA sequence: TGTGCCAGCAGCTCTACAGGGGCGGTGGGGACTGAAGCTTTCTTT.

The chain joins TRBV15 to TRBJ1-2; 8 positions agree with TRBD1. The CDR3 spans 15 residues. V was pared by 2 bases and J by 4 bases, with 6 bases of the junction left unmatched. CDR1 is LNHNV and CDR2 is YYDKDF in the germline V gene (reference sequence). CDR3 protein: CATSRQDRDRYGYTF. The CDR3 nucleotides read TGTGCCACCAGCAGACAGGACAGGGACCGCTATGGCTACACCTTC.

This clone was seen a few times. This rearrangement joins TRBV7-9 to TRBJ1-1; unclear D gene. Trimming cost V 5 bases and J 1 base, with 8 bases left between them. Germline V gene sequence: CDR1 SEHNR, CDR2 FQNEAQ (reference sequence). The CDR3 is 13 amino acids. CDR3 DNA sequence: TGTGCCAGCAGCGCTGCAGGGAACACTGAAGCTTTCTTT. This translates into CASSAAGNTEAFF.

The V call is TRBV5-5, the J call TRBJ2-7, with a possible D match to TRBD2 (5 bases). Between the trimmed V and J ends, which lost 0 bases and 12 bases, there was a span of 19 bases. Per germline, CDR1 SGHKS and CDR2 YYEKEE (reference sequence). The CDR3 is 14 amino acids. The DNA for the CDR3 is TGTGCCAGCAGCTTGGCTACGGGGAATCGCGATCCGTACTTC. This gives the protein CASSLATGNRDPYF.

V is TRBV7-8 and J is TRBJ1-4; D gene uncertain. This CDR3 is 17 amino acids long. Germline CDR1 and CDR2: SGHVS and FQNEAQ. Trimming cost V 1 base and J 5 bases, with 17 bases left between them. CDR3 loop: CASSLVAQPPGNEKLFF. CDR3 nucleotides: TGTGCCAGCAGCTTAGTTGCCCAGCCCCCTGGGAATGAAAAACTGTTTTTT.

The CDR3 protein is CASKESTNNYGYTF. DNA of the CDR3: TGTGCCAGCAAGGAATCGACAAACAACTATGGCTACACCTTC. The chain combines TRBV2 with TRBJ1-2; D unclear. CDR1 and CDR2 from the germline V gene are SNHLY and FYNNEI. The CDR3 has 14 residues. The germline V and J ends were trimmed by 7 bases and 2 bases, with 14 bases remaining between them. Using reference TRBV2 and TRBJ1-2 for the parts outside the CDR3, the full variable domain is EPEVTQTPSHQVTQMGQEVILRCVPISNHLYFYWYRQILGQKVEFLVSFYNNEISEKSEIFDDQFSVERPDGSNFTLKIRSTKLEDSAMYFCASKESTNNYGYTFGSGTRLTVV.

The chain joins TRBV18 to TRBJ2-5; D remains ambiguous. The CDR3 runs 14 residues. Germline V gene data show CDR1 as KGHSH and CDR2 as LQKENI. V shed 2 bases and J shed 4 bases, with 11 bases lying between them. This CDR3 is CASSPGVRTETQYF. DNA for the CDR3: TGTGCCAGCTCACCAGGGGTCAGGACAGAGACCCAGTACTTC.

The CDR3 protein is CASTQDRGCRSNQPQHF. CDR3 nucleotides: TGTGCCAGCACCCAAGACAGGGGATGCCGTAGCAATCAGCCCCAGCATTTT. The chain joins TRBV5-7 to TRBJ1-5; 8 nucleotides agree with TRBD1. TRBV5-7 has ORF status, its function being uncertain. Unmatched junction bases numbered 11, after V lost 6 bases and J lost 0 bases. This CDR3 region has 17 residues.

The chain has TRBV28 and TRBJ1-2; 8 bases are shared with TRBD1. The CDR3 loop spans 16 amino acids. The germline V gene encodes CDR1 MDHEN and CDR2 SYDVKM. V shed 3 bases and J 7 bases; nucleotides not matched to a gene: 13. CDR3 DNA: TGTGCCAGCAGTTTCCCGAGGACAGGGAGAGCCTCTGGCTACACCTTC. Translating gives CASSFPRTGRASGYTF.

V usage is TRBV19 and J usage is TRBJ2-7, with D unclear. CDR3 length: 13 amino acids. Germline V gene sequence: CDR1 LNHDA, CDR2 SQIVND (reference sequence). Trimming stripped 5 bases from V and 4 bases from J, with 12 bases between. CDR3 amino acids: CASSPPLGYEQYF. CDR3 DNA sequence: TGTGCCAGTAGTCCCCCCCTTGGGTACGAGCAGTACTTC.

This chain connects TRBV9 to TRBJ1-1; TRBD1 agrees at 7 bases. Germline-derived CDR1 and CDR2 are SGDLS and YYNGEE. Germline trimming cut 4 bases from V and 11 bases from J; bases unmatched to any gene: 14. The CDR3 extends over 14 amino acids. The CDR3 nucleotides read TGTGCCAGCAGCCCCGGACAGGATGCTCTTGTGGCTTTCTTT. It codes for CASSPGQDALVAFF.

This sequence joins TRBV10-3 and TRBJ2-2; TRBD2 might be the D (5 bases). V was cut by 10 bases and J by 7 bases, with 19 bases left in between. This CDR3 contains 14 residues. From germline, CDR1 is ENHRY and CDR2 SYGVKD. The CDR3 DNA sequence: TGTGCCACGGGGAAGGACGAGGGCGGCGGGGAGCTGTTTTTT. This sequence encodes CATGKDEGGGELFF.

The chain combines TRBV7-2 with TRBJ2-2; 7 bases align to TRBD1. CDR1 and CDR2 (germline): SGHTA, FQGNSA. This CDR3 region has 17 residues. The V and J ends lost 2 bases and 1 base, in that order; junction bases with no gene match: 7. CDR3 sequence (DNA): TGTGCCAGCAGCTTACAGGGGGTATTTCGGAACACCGGGGAGCTGTTTTTT. This encodes CASSLQGVFRNTGELFF.

This chain joins TRBV5-6 and TRBJ2-7; 7 nucleotides line up with TRBD1. The CDR3 length is 16 residues. CDR1 and CDR2 (germline): SGHDT, YYEEEE. J lost 1 base, V lost 4 bases, and 11 bases had no gene match. The CDR3 nucleotides are TGTGCCAGCAGCCTGAGAACGGGACAGTTGTCCTACGAGCAGTACTTC. Its protein product is CASSLRTGQLSYEQYF.

CDR3 protein: CASSLGGGQETQYF. In DNA, the CDR3 is TGTGCCAGCTCTCTGGGCGGGGGCCAAGAGACCCAGTACTTC. The V and J genes are TRBV18 and TRBJ2-5; 7 bases fit TRBD2. The J segment lost 1 base and the V segment lost 6 bases, leaving 5 bases of the junction unmatched. Per germline, CDR1 KGHSH and CDR2 LQKENI. CDR3 length: 14 residues. Looking up the rest from reference TRBV18 and TRBJ2-5 gives the full variable domain: NAGVMQNPRHLVRRRGQEARLRCSPMKGHSHVYWYRQLPEEGLKFMVYLQKENIIDESGMPKERFSAEFPKEGPSILRIQQVVRGDSAAYFCASSLGGGQETQYFGPGTRLLVL.

The chain uses TRBV4-1 and TRBJ2-5; the D gene is possibly TRBD2 (6 bases). Trimming shortened V by 3 bases and J by 4 bases, and 12 bases separated the two germline ends. Germline CDR1 MGHRA, CDR2 YSYEKL. CDR3 length: 14 residues. The CDR3 coding sequence is TGCGCCAGCAGCCAGGGAGAGGGAGGAGAGACCCAGTACTTC. This sequence encodes CASSQGEGGETQYF.

The chain combines TRBV9 with TRBJ1-3; D gene uncertain. This CDR3 spans 13 amino acids. Germline CDR1 reads SGDLS; CDR2 reads YYNGEE. Trimming took 7 bases from V and 0 from J, leaving 8 bases between them. The CDR3: CASAVGSGNTIYF. CDR3 DNA sequence: TGTGCCAGCGCCGTGGGCTCTGGAAACACCATATATTTT.